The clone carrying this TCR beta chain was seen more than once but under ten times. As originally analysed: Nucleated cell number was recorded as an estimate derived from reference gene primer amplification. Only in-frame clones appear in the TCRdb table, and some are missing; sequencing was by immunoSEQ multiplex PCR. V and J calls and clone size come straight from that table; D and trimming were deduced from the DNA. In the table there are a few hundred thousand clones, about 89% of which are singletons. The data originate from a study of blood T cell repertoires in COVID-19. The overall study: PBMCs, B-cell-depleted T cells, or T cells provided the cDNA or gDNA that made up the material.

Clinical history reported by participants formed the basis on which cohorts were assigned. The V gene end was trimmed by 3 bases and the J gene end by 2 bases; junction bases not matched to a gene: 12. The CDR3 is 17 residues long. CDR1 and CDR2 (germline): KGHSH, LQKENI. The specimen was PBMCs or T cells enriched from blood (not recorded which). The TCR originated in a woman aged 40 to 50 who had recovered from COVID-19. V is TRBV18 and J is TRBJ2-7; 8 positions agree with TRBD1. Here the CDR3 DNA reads TGTGCCAGCTCACCTTCCGGCCCGGGACAGGACGCCTACGAGCAGTACTTC. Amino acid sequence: CASSPSGPGQDAYEQYF.